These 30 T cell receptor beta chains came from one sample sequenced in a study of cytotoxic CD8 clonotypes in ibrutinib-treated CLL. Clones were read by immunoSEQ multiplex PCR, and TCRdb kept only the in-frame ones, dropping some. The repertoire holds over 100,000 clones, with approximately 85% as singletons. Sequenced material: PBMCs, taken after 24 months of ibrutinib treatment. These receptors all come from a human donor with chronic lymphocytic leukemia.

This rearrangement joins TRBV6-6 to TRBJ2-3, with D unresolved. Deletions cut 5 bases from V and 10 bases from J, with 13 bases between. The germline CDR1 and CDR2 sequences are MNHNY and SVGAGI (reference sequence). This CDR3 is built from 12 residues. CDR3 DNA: TGTGCCAGCAGTGTCCCCAGTGGGGCGCAGTATTTT. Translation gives CASSVPSGAQYF.

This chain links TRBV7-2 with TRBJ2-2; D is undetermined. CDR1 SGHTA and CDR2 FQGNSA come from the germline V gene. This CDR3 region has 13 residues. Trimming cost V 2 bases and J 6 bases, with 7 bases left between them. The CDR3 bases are TGTGCCAGCAGCTTAAATAGGGCCGGGGAGCTGTTTTTT. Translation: CASSLNRAGELFF.

CDR3 protein: CASSPGQGGYGYTF. The CDR3 DNA sequence: TGTGCCAGCTCACCGGGACAGGGAGGCTATGGCTACACCTTC. J is TRBJ1-2 and V is TRBV18; 9 bases match TRBD1. Germline V CDR1 and CDR2: KGHSH, LQKENI. The CDR3 sequence is 14 residues long. The V segment lost 3 bases and the J segment 4 bases; nucleotides outside the gene matches: 3. Supplemented by reference TRBV18 and TRBJ1-2, the full variable domain reads NAGVMQNPRHLVRRRGQEARLRCSPMKGHSHVYWYRQLPEEGLKFMVYLQKENIIDESGMPKERFSAEFPKEGPSILRIQQVVRGDSAAYFCASSPGQGGYGYTFGSGTRLTVV.

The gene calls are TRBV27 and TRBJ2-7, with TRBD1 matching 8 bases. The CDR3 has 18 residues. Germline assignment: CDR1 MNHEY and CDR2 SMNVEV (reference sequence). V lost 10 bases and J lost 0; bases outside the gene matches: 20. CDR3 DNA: TGTGCCAACGACGTACAGGGGGACTCTCCCGCTCCCTCCTACGAGCAGTACTTC. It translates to CANDVQGDSPAPSYEQYF.

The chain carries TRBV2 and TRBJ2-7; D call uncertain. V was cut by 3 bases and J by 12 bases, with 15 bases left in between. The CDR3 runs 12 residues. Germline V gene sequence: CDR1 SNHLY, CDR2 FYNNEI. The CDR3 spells CASSERDGTRYF. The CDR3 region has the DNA TGTGCCAGCAGTGAGAGAGACGGTACGCGGTACTTC.

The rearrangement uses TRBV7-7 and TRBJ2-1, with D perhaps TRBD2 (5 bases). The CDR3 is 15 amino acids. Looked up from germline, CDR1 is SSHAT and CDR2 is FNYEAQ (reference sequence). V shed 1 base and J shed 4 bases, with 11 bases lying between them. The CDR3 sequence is CASSLGPGWYNEQFF. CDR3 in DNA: TGTGCCAGCAGCTTAGGCCCGGGGTGGTACAATGAGCAGTTCTTC.

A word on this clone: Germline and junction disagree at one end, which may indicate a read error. For the CDR3, the DNA is TGTGCCAGCAGCCCCCTCCCTCTACAAACCGGATTT. As protein: CASSPLPLQTGF. The J gene is TRBJ1-3, the V gene TRBV7-9; no definite D call. CDR1 and CDR2 from the germline V gene are SEHNR and FQNEAQ (reference sequence). This CDR3 contains 12 residues.

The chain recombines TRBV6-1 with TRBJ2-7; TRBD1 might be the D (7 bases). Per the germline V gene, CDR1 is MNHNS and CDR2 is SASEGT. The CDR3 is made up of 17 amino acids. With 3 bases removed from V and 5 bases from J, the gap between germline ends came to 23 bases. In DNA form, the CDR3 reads TGTGCCAGCAGTGATCCCCTAGGGGCAGGGGGGATCCACGAGCAGTACTTC. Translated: CASSDPLGAGGIHEQYF.

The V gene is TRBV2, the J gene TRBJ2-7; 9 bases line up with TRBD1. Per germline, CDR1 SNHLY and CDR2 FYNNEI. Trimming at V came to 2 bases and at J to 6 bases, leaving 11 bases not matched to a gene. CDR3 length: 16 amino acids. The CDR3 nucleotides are TGTGCCAGCAGTGAAACCTCCTCCGGACAGGGGAGCGAGCAGTACTTC. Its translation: CASSETSSGQGSEQYF.

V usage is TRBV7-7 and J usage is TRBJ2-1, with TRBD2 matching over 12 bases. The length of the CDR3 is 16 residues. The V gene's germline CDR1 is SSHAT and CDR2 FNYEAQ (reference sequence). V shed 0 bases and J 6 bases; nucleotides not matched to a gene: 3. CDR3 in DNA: TGTGCCAGCAGCTTAGCCCTAGCGGGGGGGCGCAATGAGCAGTTCTTC. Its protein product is CASSLALAGGRNEQFF.

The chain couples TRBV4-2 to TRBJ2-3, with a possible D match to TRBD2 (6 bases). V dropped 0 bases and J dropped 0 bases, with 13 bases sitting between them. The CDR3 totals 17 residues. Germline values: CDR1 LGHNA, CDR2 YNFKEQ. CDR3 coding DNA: TGTGCCAGCAGCCAAGATCCCCAGCGGGTCAGCACAGATACGCAGTATTTT. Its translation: CASSQDPQRVSTDTQYF.

CDR3 amino acids: CASSQGATNYEQYF. CDR3 DNA sequence: TGCGCCAGCAGCCAGGGGGCTACGAACTACGAGCAGTACTTC. The rearrangement uses TRBV5-1 and TRBJ2-7; 8 nucleotides agree with TRBD1. The CDR3 runs to 14 residues. Germline CDR1 is SGHRS and CDR2 is YFSETQ. V was pared by 4 bases and J by 3 bases, with 6 bases of the junction left unmatched.

CDR3 in DNA: TGTGCCAGCAGCGTAAGTACAGGGCGGACTGAAGCTTTCTTT. This encodes CASSVSTGRTEAFF. V and J are TRBV11-1 and TRBJ1-1; tentative D call: TRBD1 (6 bases). Germline assignment: CDR1 SGHAT and CDR2 FQDESV (reference sequence). Trimming stripped 5 bases from V and 5 bases from J, with 15 bases between. The CDR3 consists of 14 residues.

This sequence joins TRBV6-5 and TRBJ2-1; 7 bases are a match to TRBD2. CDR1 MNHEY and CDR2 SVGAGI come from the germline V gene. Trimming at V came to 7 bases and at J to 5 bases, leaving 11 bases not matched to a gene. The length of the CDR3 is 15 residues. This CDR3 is CASKRASGTNNEQFF. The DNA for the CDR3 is TGTGCCAGCAAGAGGGCAAGCGGGACTAACAATGAGCAGTTCTTC.

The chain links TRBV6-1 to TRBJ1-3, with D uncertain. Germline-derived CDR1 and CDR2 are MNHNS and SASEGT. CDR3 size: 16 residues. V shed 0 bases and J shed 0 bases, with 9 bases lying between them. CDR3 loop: CASSEAALHSGNTIYF. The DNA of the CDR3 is TGTGCCAGCAGTGAAGCAGCCCTACACTCTGGAAACACCATATATTTT.

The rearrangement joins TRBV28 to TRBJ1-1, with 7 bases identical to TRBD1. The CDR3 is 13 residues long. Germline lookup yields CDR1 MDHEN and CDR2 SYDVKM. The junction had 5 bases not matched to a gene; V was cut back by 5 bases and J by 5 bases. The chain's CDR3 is CASSLRGRTEAFF. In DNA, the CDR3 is TGTGCCAGCAGTCTCAGGGGGAGAACTGAAGCTTTCTTT. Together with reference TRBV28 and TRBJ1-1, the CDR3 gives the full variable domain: DVKVTQSSRYLVKRTGEKVFLECVQDMDHENMFWYRQDPGLGLRLIYFSYDVKMKEKGDIPEGYSVSREKKERFSLILESASTNQTSMYLCASSLRGRTEAFFGQGTRLTVV.

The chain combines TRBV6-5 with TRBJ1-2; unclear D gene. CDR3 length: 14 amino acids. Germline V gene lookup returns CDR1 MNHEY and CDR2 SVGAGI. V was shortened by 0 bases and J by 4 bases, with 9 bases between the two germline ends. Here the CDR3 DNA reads TGTGCCAGCAGTTACTCTTCCTGGTCCTATGGCTACACCTTC. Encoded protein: CASSYSSWSYGYTF.

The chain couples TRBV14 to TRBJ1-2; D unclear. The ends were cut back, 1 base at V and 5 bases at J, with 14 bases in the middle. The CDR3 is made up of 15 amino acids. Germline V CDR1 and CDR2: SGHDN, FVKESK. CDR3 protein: CASSQGSAASYGYTF. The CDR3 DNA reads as TGTGCCAGCAGCCAAGGTTCGGCAGCGAGTTATGGCTACACCTTC. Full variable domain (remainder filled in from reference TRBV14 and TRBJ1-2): EAGVTQFPSHSVIEKGQTVTLRCDPISGHDNLYWYRRVMGKEIKFLLHFVKESKQDESGMPNNRFLAERTGGTYSTLKVQPAELEDSGVYFCASSQGSAASYGYTFGSGTRLTVV.

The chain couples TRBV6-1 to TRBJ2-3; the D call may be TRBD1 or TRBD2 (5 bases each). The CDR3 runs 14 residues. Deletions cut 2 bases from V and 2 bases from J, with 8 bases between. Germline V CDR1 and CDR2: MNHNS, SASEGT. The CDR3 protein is CASSERGPTDTQYF. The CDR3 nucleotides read TGTGCCAGCAGTGAACGGGGACCCACAGATACGCAGTATTTT.

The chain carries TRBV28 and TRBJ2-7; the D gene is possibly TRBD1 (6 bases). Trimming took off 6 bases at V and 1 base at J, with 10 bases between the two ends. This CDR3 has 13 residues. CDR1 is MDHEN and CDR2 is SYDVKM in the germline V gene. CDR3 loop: CASSQTGSYEQYF. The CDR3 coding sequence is TGTGCCAGCAGCCAGACAGGTTCCTACGAGCAGTACTTC.

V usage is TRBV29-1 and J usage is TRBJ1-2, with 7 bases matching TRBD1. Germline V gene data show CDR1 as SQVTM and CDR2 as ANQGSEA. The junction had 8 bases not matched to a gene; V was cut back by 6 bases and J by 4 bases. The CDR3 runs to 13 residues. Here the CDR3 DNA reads TGCAGCGTGGTTCGCAGGGACAGCTATGGCTACACCTTC. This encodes CSVVRRDSYGYTF.

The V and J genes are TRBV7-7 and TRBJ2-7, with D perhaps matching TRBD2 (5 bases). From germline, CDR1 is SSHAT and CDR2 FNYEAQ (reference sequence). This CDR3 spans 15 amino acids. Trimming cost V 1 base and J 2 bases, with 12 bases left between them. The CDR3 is CASSLGLPGTYEQYF. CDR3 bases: TGTGCCAGCAGCTTAGGTTTACCGGGGACCTACGAGCAGTACTTC.

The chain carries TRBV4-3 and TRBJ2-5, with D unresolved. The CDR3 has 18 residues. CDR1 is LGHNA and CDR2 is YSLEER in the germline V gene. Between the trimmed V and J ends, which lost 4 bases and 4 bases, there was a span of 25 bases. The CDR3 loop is CASSRRPSGEGLTETQYF. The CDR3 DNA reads TGCGCCAGCAGCCGACGGCCCTCCGGAGAAGGGCTTACAGAGACCCAGTACTTC.

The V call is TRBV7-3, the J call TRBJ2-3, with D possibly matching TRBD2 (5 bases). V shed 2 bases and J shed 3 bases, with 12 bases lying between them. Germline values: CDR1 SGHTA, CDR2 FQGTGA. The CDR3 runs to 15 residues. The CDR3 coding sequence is TGTGCCAGCAGCTTACTAGGACTCTGGACAGATACGCAGTATTTT. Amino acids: CASSLLGLWTDTQYF. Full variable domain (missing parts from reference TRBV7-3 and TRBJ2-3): GAGVSQTPSNKVTEKGKYVELRCDPISGHTALYWYRQSLGQGPEFLIYFQGTGAADDSGLPNDRFFAVRPEGSVSTLKIQRTERGDSAVYLCASSLLGLWTDTQYFGPGTRLTVL.

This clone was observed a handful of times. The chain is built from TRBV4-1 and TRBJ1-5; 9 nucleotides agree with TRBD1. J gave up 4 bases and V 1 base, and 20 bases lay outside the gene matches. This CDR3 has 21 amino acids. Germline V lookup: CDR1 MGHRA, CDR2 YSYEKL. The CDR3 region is CASSQGVLQFDSGTGNQPQHF. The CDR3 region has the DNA TGCGCCAGCAGCCAAGGGGTCCTACAATTTGACTCCGGGACAGGGAATCAGCCCCAGCATTTT.

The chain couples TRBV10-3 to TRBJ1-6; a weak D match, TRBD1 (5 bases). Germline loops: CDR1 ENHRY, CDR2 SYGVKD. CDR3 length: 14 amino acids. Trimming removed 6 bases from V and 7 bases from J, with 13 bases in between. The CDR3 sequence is CAIRPGTENSPLHF. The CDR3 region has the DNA TGTGCCATCAGACCCGGGACCGAGAATTCACCCCTCCACTTT.

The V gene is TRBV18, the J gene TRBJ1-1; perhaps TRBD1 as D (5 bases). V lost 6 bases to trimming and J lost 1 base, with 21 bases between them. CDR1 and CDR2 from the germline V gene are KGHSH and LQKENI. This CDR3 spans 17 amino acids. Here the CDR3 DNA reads TGTGCCAGCTCCTCCTTGGGGCCTCGACAAGCGAACACTGAAGCTTTCTTT. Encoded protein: CASSSLGPRQANTEAFF.

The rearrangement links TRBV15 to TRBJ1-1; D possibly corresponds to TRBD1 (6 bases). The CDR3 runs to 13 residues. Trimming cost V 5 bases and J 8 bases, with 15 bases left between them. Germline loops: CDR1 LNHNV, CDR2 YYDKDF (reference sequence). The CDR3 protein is CATSQRGGVEAFF. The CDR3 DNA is TGTGCCACCAGCCAAAGAGGGGGGGTAGAAGCTTTCTTT.

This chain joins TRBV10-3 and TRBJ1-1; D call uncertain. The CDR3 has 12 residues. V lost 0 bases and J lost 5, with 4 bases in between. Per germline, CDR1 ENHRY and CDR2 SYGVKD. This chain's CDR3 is CAISESWTEAFF. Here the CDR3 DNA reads TGTGCCATCAGTGAGTCGTGGACTGAAGCTTTCTTT.

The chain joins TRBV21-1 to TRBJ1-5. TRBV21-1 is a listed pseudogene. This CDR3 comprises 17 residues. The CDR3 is CASSRLVGQISNQPQHF. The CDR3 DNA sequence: TGTGCCAGCAGCAGATTGGTCGGTCAGATTAGCAATCAGCCCCAGCATTTT.